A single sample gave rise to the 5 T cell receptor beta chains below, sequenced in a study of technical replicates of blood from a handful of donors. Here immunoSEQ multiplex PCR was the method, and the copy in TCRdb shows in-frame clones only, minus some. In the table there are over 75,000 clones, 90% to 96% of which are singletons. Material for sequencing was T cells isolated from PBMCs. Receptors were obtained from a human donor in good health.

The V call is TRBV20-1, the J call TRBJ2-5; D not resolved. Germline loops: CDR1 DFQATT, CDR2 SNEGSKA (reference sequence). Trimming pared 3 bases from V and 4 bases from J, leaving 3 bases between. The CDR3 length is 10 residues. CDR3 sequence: CSARAETQYF. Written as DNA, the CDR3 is TGCAGTGCTAGGGCAGAGACCCAGTACTTC.

CDR3 in DNA: TGTGCCAGCAGCTCAGGACAGGGGAGAACCTACGAGCAGTACTTC. Its translation: CASSSGQGRTYEQYF. The chain links TRBV11-2 to TRBJ2-7; 9 bases map to TRBD1. In germline, CDR1 is SGHAT, CDR2 FQNNGV. The CDR3 has 15 residues. With V trimmed by 4 bases and J by 2 bases, 6 bases remained unmatched.

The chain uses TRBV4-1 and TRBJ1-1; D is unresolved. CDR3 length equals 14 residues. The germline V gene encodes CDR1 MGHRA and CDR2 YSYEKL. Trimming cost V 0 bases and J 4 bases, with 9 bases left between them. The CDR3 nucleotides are TGCGCCAGCAGCCAAGATTCGTCGGTCACTGAAGCTTTCTTT. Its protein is CASSQDSSVTEAFF.

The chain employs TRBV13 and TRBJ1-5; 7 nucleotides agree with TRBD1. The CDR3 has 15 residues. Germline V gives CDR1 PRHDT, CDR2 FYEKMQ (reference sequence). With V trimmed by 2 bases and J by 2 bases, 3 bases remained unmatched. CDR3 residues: CASSLKGAGNQPQHF. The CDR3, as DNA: TGTGCCAGCAGCTTAAAGGGGGCCGGCAATCAGCCCCAGCATTTT.

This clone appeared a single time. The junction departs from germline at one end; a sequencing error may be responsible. The CDR3 reads CASSFPGQFGF. The CDR3 nucleotides are TGTGCCAGCAGCTTCCCGGGACAGTTTGGGTTC. The gene calls are TRBV13 and TRBJ2-7; 7 bases fit TRBD1. Per germline, CDR1 PRHDT and CDR2 FYEKMQ (reference sequence). This CDR3 region has 11 residues. Complete variable domain (other parts from reference TRBV13 and TRBJ2-7): AAGVIQSPRHLIKEKRETATLKCYPIPRHDTVYWYQQGPGQDPQFLISFYEKMQSDKGSIPDRFSAQQFSDYHSELNMSSLELGDSALYFCASSFPGQFGFGPGTRLTVT.